This TCR beta chain was observed in a study of T cells in Graves' hyperthyroidism and ophthalmopathy. The CDR3 regions of TCR beta were amplified from RNA transcripts. The primer set for the first-round RT-PCR of the TCR CDR3 was HTBI. MiXCR was run by TCRdb on the multiplex PCR reads, yielding one entry per CDR3 protein. The data contain 550,000 to 600,000 distinct CDR3 sequences, 35% to 55% of them singletons. Germline assignment: CDR1 MGHDK and CDR2 SYGVNS. This CDR3 spans 15 amino acids. V was clipped by 4 bases and J by 4 bases, with 15 bases between them. What was sequenced was peripheral blood or thyroid tissue (not recorded which). The V and J genes are TRBV25-1 and TRBJ2-3; D tentatively fits TRBD1 or TRBD2 (7 bases each). This receptor was taken from an adult woman with Graves' disease, either hyperthyroidism or ophthalmopathy (not recorded which). The CDR3 loop is CASSGQGGFADTQYF. DNA of the CDR3: TGTGCCAGCAGTGGGCAGGGGGGGTTCGCAGATACGCAGTATTTT.